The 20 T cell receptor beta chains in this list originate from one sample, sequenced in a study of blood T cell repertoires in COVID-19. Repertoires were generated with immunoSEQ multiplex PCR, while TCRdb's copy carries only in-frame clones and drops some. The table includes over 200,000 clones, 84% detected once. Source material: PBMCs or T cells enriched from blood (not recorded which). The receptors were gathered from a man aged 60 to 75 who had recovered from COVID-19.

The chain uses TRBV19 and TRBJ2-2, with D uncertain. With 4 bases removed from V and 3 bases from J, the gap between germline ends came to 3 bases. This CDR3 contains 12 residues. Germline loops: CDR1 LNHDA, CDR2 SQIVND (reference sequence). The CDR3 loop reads CASSTYTGELFF. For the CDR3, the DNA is TGTGCCAGTAGTACCTACACCGGGGAGCTGTTTTTT.

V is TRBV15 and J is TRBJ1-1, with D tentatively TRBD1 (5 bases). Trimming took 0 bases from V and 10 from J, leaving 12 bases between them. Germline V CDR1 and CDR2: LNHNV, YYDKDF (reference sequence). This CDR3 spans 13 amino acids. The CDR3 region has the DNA TGTGCCACCAGCAGAGATCTTCAGGGTCCAGCTTTCTTT. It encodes CATSRDLQGPAFF.

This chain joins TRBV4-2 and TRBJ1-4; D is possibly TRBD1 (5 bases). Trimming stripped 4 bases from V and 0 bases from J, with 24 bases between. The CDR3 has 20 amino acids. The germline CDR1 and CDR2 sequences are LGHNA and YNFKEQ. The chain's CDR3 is CASSPHPIQGIDATNEKLFF. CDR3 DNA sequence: TGTGCCAGCAGCCCCCATCCGATTCAGGGAATTGATGCAACTAATGAAAAACTGTTTTTT.

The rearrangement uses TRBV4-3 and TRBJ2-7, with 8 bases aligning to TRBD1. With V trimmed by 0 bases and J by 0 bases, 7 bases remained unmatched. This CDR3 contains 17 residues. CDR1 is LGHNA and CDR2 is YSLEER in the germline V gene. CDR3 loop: CASSQEPGQGSSYEQYF. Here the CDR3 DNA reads TGCGCCAGCAGCCAAGAACCCGGACAGGGCAGCTCCTACGAGCAGTACTTC.

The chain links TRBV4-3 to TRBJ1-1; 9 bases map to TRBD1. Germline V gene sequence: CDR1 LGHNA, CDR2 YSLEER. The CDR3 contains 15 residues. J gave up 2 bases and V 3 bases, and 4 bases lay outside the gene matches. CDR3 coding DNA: TGCGCCAGCAGCCAGACAGGGGGTCGTAACACTGAAGCTTTCTTT. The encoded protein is CASSQTGGRNTEAFF.

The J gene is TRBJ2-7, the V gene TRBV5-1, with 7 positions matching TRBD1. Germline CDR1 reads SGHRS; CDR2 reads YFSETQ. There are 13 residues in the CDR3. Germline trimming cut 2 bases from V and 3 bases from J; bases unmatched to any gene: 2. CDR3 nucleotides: TGCGCCAGCAGCTTCCGGGACAGCTACGAGCAGTACTTC. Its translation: CASSFRDSYEQYF.

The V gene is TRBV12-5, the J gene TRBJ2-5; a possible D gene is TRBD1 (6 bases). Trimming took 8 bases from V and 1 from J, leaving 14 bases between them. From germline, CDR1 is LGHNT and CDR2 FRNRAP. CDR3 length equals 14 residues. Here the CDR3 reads CASMQQGGQETQYF. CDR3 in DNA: TGTGCTAGTATGCAACAGGGTGGCCAAGAGACCCAGTACTTC. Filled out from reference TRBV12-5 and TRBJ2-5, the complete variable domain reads DARVTQTPRHKVTEMGQEVTMRCQPILGHNTVFWYRQTMMQGLELLAYFRNRAPLDDSGMPKDRFSAEMPDATLATLKIQPSEPRDSAVYFCASMQQGGQETQYFGPGTRLLVL.

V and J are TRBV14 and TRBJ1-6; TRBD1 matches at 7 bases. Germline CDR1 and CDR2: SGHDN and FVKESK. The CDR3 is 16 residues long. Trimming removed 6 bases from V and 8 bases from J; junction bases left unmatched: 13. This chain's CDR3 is CASRRQGHLLDSPLHF. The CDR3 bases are TGTGCCAGCAGGAGACAGGGACACCTTCTAGATTCACCCCTCCACTTT.

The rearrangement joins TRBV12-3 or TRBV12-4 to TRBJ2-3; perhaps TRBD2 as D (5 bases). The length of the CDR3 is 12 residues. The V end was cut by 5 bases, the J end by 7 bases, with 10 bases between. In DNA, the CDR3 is TGTGCCAGCAGTCCCGGGGTGTATACGCAGTATTTT. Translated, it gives CASSPGVYTQYF.

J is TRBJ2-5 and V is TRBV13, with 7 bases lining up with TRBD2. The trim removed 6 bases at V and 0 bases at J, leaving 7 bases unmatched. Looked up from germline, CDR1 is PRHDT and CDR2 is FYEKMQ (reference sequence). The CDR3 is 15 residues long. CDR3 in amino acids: CASRTGGSYQETQYF. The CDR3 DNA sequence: TGTGCCAGCAGGACGGGGGGATCGTACCAAGAGACCCAGTACTTC.

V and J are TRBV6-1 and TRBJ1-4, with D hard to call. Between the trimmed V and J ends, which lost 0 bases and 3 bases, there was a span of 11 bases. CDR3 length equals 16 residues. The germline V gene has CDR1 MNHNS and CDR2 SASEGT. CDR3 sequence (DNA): TGTGCCAGCAGTGAAGCGCTTCGGGGAGCTAATGAAAAACTGTTTTTT. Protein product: CASSEALRGANEKLFF.

CDR3 residues: CASSQLDRGYNEKLFF. For the CDR3, the DNA is TGCGCCAGCAGCCAACTCGACAGGGGCTATAATGAAAAACTGTTTTTT. This rearrangement joins TRBV4-1 to TRBJ1-4, with TRBD1 matching over 8 bases. The V gene end was trimmed by 2 bases and the J gene end by 4 bases; junction bases not matched to a gene: 6. From germline, CDR1 is MGHRA and CDR2 YSYEKL. The CDR3 contains 16 residues.

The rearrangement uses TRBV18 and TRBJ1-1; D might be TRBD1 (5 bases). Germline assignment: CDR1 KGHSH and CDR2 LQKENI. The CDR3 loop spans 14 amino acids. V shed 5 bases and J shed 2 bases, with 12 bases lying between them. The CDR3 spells CASSSRVPNTEAFF. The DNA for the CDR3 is TGTGCCAGCTCATCCAGGGTGCCTAACACTGAAGCTTTCTTT.

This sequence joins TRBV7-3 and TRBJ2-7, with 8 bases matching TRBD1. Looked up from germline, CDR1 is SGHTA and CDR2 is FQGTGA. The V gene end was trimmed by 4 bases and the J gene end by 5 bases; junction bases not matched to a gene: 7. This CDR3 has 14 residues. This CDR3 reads CASSSTGGSDEQYF. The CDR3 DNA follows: TGTGCCAGCAGCTCAACAGGGGGTAGCGACGAGCAGTACTTC.

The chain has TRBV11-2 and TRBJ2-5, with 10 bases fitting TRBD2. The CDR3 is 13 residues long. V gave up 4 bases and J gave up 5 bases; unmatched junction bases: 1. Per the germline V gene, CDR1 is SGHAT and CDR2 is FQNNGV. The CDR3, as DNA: TGTGCCAGCAGCTCGGGACTAGCGGAGACCCAGTACTTC. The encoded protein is CASSSGLAETQYF. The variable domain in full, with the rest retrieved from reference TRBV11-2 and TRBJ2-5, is EAGVAQSPRYKIIEKRQSVAFWCNPISGHATLYWYQQILGQGPKLLIQFQNNGVVDDSQLPKDRFSAERLKGVDSTLKIQPAKLEDSAVYLCASSSGLAETQYFGPGTRLLVL.

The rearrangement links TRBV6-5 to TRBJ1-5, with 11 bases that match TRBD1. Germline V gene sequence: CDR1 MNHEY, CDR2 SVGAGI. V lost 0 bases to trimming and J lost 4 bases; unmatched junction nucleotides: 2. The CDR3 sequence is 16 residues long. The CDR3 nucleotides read TGTGCCAGCAGTTACTCGAGGGACAGGGGGAATCAGCCCCAGCATTTT. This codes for CASSYSRDRGNQPQHF.

Here the CDR3 DNA reads TGTGCCAGCAGCCTCCAAGACAGGGGTCCCTACGAGCAGTACTTC. The encoded protein is CASSLQDRGPYEQYF. The chain carries TRBV6-5 and TRBJ2-7, with 8 bases aligning to TRBD1. This CDR3 spans 15 amino acids. Germline CDR1 and CDR2: MNHEY and SVGAGI. Trimming at V came to 6 bases and at J to 2 bases, leaving 9 bases not matched to a gene.

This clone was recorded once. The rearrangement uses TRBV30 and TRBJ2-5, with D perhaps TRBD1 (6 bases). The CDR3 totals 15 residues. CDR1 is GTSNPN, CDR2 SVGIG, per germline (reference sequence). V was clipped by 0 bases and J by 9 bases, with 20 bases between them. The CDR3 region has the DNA TGTGCCTGGAGTGTATCCCGGACAGCCCCCACGGCCCAGTACTTC. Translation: CAWSVSRTAPTAQYF.

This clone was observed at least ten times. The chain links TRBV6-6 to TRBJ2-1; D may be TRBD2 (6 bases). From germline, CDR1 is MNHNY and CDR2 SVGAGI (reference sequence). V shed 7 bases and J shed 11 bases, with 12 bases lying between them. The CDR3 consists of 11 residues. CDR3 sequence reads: CASNEEGKQFF. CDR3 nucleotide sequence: TGTGCCAGCAATGAGGAGGGGAAGCAGTTCTTC.

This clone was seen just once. DNA for the CDR3: TGCGCCAGCAGGACAGGGGAGGGCTATGGCTACACCTTC. As protein: CASRTGEGYGYTF. V gene TRBV5-1 combines with J gene TRBJ1-2; TRBD1 matches at 8 bases. CDR3 size: 13 residues. With 5 bases clipped from V and 4 bases from J, the junction kept 4 bases outside the gene matches. Per the germline V gene, CDR1 is SGHRS and CDR2 is YFSETQ. Drawing the rest from reference TRBV5-1 and TRBJ1-2, the complete variable domain is KAGVTQTPRYLIKTRGQQVTLSCSPISGHRSVSWYQQTPGQGLQFLFEYFSETQRNKGNFPGRFSGRQFSNSRSEMNVSTLELGDSALYLCASRTGEGYGYTFGSGTRLTVV.